The 22 T cell receptor beta chains reported below all come from one sample, sequenced in a study of response to subunit inactivated influenza vaccine. TCRdb independently ran MiXCR on the RT-PCR reads; one entry per CDR3 protein. The profile shows about 620,000 distinct CDR3 sequences, roughly 12% of them singletons. These same data were also listed under a study on T cells expressing NK-cell markers. From that study: Beta-chain TCR cDNA was generated via 5'RACE template switching with UMIs.

Specimen: PBMCs from blood, collected on the day of vaccination. Source of these receptors: a man aged 50 to 60 who received an inactivated influenza vaccine.

This chain links TRBV7-2 with TRBJ2-3; 7 nucleotides agree with TRBD1. The V and J ends lost 5 bases and 0 bases, in that order; junction bases with no gene match: 8. The CDR3 covers 16 residues. The germline V gene encodes CDR1 SGHTA and CDR2 FQGNSA. As DNA, the CDR3 is TGTGCCAGCAGCCGCGACAGGGCCTCTAGCACAGATACGCAGTATTTT. It specifies CASSRDRASSTDTQYF.

This clonotype was seen a handful of times. The V and J genes are TRBV30 and TRBJ2-1; D ambiguous. CDR3 length: 14 amino acids. Trimming removed 0 bases from V and 9 bases from J, with 15 bases in between. The germline CDR1 and CDR2 sequences are GTSNPN and SVGIG (reference sequence). CDR3 region: CAWSVPPQRVEQFF. In nucleotides, the CDR3 is TGTGCCTGGAGTGTACCCCCCCAACGGGTTGAGCAGTTCTTC. The full variable domain, in which reference TRBV30 and TRBJ2-1 provide the parts outside the CDR3, is SQTIHQWPATLVQPVGSPLSLECTVEGTSNPNLYWYRQAAGRGLQLLFYSVGIGQISSEVPQNLSASRPQDRQFILSSKKLLLSDSGFYLCAWSVPPQRVEQFFGPGTRLTVL.

This clonotype has a count of ten or more. The V call is TRBV18, the J call TRBJ1-1, with 7 bases identical to TRBD1. Germline V gives CDR1 KGHSH, CDR2 LQKENI. The CDR3 covers 12 residues. The trim removed 0 bases at V and 11 bases at J, leaving 3 bases unmatched. The CDR3 sequence is CASSPPTGAAFF. The CDR3 DNA reads as TGTGCCAGCTCACCACCCACAGGGGCTGCTTTCTTT.

This clonotype was counted a few times. The V gene is TRBV18, the J gene TRBJ2-5, with D possibly matching TRBD2 (5 bases). CDR3 size: 17 residues. From germline, CDR1 is KGHSH and CDR2 LQKENI. V lost 3 bases to trimming and J lost 2 bases, with 19 bases between them. The CDR3 nucleotides are TGTGCCAGCTCACCGAATTTGCTGGCGGGCCGACAAGAGACCCAGTACTTC. Translating it yields CASSPNLLAGRQETQYF.

The chain employs TRBV12-3 or TRBV12-4 and TRBJ2-7, with 7 bases aligning to TRBD2. The CDR3 has 13 residues. With V trimmed by 3 bases and J by 7 bases, 6 bases remained unmatched. The CDR3 is CASSLVREGEQYF. Here the CDR3 DNA reads TGTGCCAGCAGTTTGGTCAGGGAGGGTGAGCAGTACTTC.

The sample holds a few counts of this clonotype. The chain combines TRBV20-1 with TRBJ2-3, with 9 bases matching TRBD2. CDR1 and CDR2 (germline): DFQATT, SNEGSKA (reference sequence). V shed 3 bases, J shed 4 bases, and the junction held 5 bases outside the gene matches. The CDR3 runs to 14 residues. In nucleotides, the CDR3 is TGCAGTGCTAGTATAGCGGGAGACGCAGATACGCAGTATTTT. Translation gives CSASIAGDADTQYF.

This clonotype was observed a few times. The rearrangement links TRBV5-1 to TRBJ2-3; TRBD2 is a possible D gene (6 bases). V gave up 0 bases and J gave up 6 bases, with 14 bases separating them. The CDR3 spans 15 residues. Germline-derived CDR1 and CDR2 are SGHRS and YFSETQ. The CDR3: CASSLGFREFDTQYF. CDR3 in DNA: TGCGCCAGCAGCTTGGGTTTCCGGGAGTTTGATACGCAGTATTTT.

This clonotype was picked up many times. This chain uses TRBV28 with TRBJ2-2; D is unclear. The CDR3 covers 12 residues. V lost 4 bases and J lost 5, with 5 bases in between. Germline CDR1 reads MDHEN; CDR2 reads SYDVKM. CDR3 residues: CASSSVTGELFF. The CDR3 nucleotides are TGTGCCAGCAGTTCAGTTACCGGGGAGCTGTTTTTT.

This clonotype appeared a few times. The chain has TRBV7-2 and TRBJ2-4; D is tentatively TRBD1 or TRBD2 (5 bases each). CDR1 and CDR2 (germline): SGHTA, FQGNSA. CDR3 length: 14 amino acids. The V gene lost 5 bases and the J gene lost 6 bases, with 14 bases spanning the gap. This CDR3 is CASSLYRDRNIQYF. CDR3 nucleotides: TGTGCCAGCAGCCTCTACCGGGACCGAAACATTCAGTACTTC.

The rearrangement links TRBV10-3 to TRBJ2-5; 8 bases are shared with TRBD2. The V segment lost 5 bases and the J segment 2 bases; nucleotides outside the gene matches: 4. CDR1 and CDR2 from the germline V gene are ENHRY and SYGVKD. This CDR3 comprises 14 residues. The CDR3: CAISLAGGQETQYF. CDR3 coding DNA: TGTGCCATCAGTCTCGCGGGGGGTCAAGAGACCCAGTACTTC.

V usage is TRBV28 and J usage is TRBJ1-6; D gene ambiguous. CDR1 MDHEN and CDR2 SYDVKM come from the germline V gene. The CDR3 consists of 12 residues. V was shortened by 4 bases and J by 7 bases, with 5 bases between the two germline ends. This CDR3 reads CASSSRNSPLHF. CDR3 in DNA: TGTGCCAGCAGTTCCAGGAATTCACCCCTCCACTTT.

Only a few counts were recorded for this clonotype. The chain recombines TRBV4-3 with TRBJ2-1; possible D gene TRBD2, 5 bases. Germline CDR1 LGHNA, CDR2 YSLEER. V was pared by 1 base and J by 7 bases, with 14 bases between. The CDR3 sequence is 15 residues long. The CDR3 here is CASSQAWASRNEQFF. DNA for the CDR3: TGCGCCAGCAGCCAAGCTTGGGCTAGCAGGAATGAGCAGTTCTTC.

The CDR3 loop reads CASSVGRYDEQFF. The DNA for the CDR3 is TGTGCCAGCAGTGTGGGGAGGTATGATGAGCAGTTCTTC. The chain carries TRBV6-2 or TRBV6-3 and TRBJ2-1; a weak D match, TRBD2 (6 bases). V was pared by 5 bases and J by 8 bases, with 13 bases between. CDR1 is MNHEY and CDR2 is SVGEGT in the germline V gene. This CDR3 is built from 13 residues.

As regards this clonotype: This could be a read error, since a much larger clone is one nucleotide away. Since the CDR3 does not end with the conserved phenylalanine or tryptophan, this likely comes from a read error. V is TRBV5-1 and J is TRBJ2-7; no definite D call. V was cut by 1 base and J by 0 bases, with 11 bases left in between. The CDR3 is 15 residues long. Germline CDR1 is SGHRS and CDR2 is YFSETQ. This CDR3 reads CASSLSPAGSYEQYY. In DNA form, the CDR3 reads TGCGCCAGCAGCTTGTCCCCAGCTGGCTCCTACGAGCAGTACTAC.

The chain couples TRBV20-1 to TRBJ2-7; no clear D gene. This CDR3 has 17 residues. Trimming cost V 0 bases and J 2 bases, with 20 bases left between them. Germline assignment: CDR1 DFQATT and CDR2 SNEGSKA (reference sequence). The DNA of the CDR3 is TGCAGTGCTAGAGATCGTCGGACCGAATGGAGCCCCTACGAGCAGTACTTC. Translated: CSARDRRTEWSPYEQYF.

As to this clonotype: The junction and the germline gene differ at one end; a read error may be behind it. The J gene is TRBJ2-1, the V gene TRBV7-9; D is undetermined. The CDR3 has 11 residues. Germline CDR1 reads SEHNR; CDR2 reads FQNEAQ (reference sequence). CDR3 residues: CASTLEVEQFF. CDR3 DNA sequence: TGTGCCAGCACCTTAGAGGTTGAGCAGTTCTTC.

The chain recombines TRBV12-3 or TRBV12-4 with TRBJ1-3; 7 nucleotides match TRBD1. V was clipped by 3 bases and J by 0 bases; unmatched bases: 2. The CDR3 has 15 residues. The DNA of the CDR3 is TGTGCCAGCAGTTTTCACAGGGGCTCTGGAAACACCATATATTTT. Translation gives CASSFHRGSGNTIYF.

This chain links TRBV7-2 with TRBJ2-7; maybe TRBD1 (6 bases). The V gene lost 5 bases and the J gene lost 1 base, with 12 bases spanning the gap. Germline CDR1 is SGHTA and CDR2 is FQGNSA. The CDR3 spans 14 residues. This CDR3 is CASSATGFSYEQYF. The CDR3 nucleotides read TGTGCCAGCAGCGCAACAGGGTTTTCCTACGAGCAGTACTTC. The full variable domain, in which reference TRBV7-2 and TRBJ2-7 provide the parts outside the CDR3, is GAGVSQSPSNKVTEKGKDVELRCDPISGHTALYWYRQSLGQGLEFLIYFQGNSAPDKSGLPSDRFSAERTGGSVSTLTIQRTQQEDSAVYLCASSATGFSYEQYFGPGTRLTVT.

The chain is built from TRBV7-3 and TRBJ1-1; D is unresolved. The V end lost 0 bases, the J end lost 11 bases, and 13 bases lay between the germline ends. The CDR3 is 13 amino acids. Germline CDR1 SGHTA, CDR2 FQGTGA. The CDR3 bases are TGTGCCAGCAGCTTAACCCGTGGCGATGAGGCTTTCTTT. Translation gives CASSLTRGDEAFF.

J is TRBJ2-7 and V is TRBV6-5; D possibly corresponds to TRBD2 (6 bases). Germline assignment: CDR1 MNHEY and CDR2 SVGAGI. The CDR3 spans 18 residues. Deletions cut 0 bases from V and 9 bases from J, with 27 bases between. As DNA, the CDR3 is TGTGCCAGCAGTTACTCCCCAGTAAACCCCTTTGGAGGTAGCGGGCAGTACTTC. Amino acid sequence: CASSYSPVNPFGGSGQYF.

Comment on this clonotype: This may stem from a read error, because a much larger clone lies one nucleotide away. The chain carries TRBV29-1 and TRBJ2-7; a weak D match, TRBD2 (5 bases). The V gene's germline CDR1 is SQVTM and CDR2 ANQGSEA. The CDR3 sequence is 13 residues long. The CDR3 spells CSVEGRRKNDQYF. CDR3 coding DNA: TGCAGCGTTGAAGGTAGGAGGAAGAACGATCAGTACTTC.

The table lists this clonotype with a count of one. A much larger clone is a single base away; this may be a read error. The chain is built from TRBV5-1 and TRBJ2-7; no definite D call. Germline CDR1 SGHRS, CDR2 YFSETQ. The CDR3 loop spans 17 amino acids. CDR3 DNA: TGCGCCAGCAGCTTGGACGCGGCATGGACGCCTTCCTGCGAGCAGTACTTC. Its protein is CASSLDAAWTPSCEQYF.